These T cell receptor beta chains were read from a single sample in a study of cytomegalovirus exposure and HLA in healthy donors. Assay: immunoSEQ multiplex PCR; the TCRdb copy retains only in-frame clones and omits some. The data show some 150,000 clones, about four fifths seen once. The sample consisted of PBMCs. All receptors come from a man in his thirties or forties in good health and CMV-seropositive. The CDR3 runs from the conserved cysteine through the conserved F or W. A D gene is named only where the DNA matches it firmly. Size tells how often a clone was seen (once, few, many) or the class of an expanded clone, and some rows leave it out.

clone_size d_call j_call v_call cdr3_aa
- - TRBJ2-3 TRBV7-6 CASSLRGGSSGDTQYF
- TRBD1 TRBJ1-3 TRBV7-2 CASSLTMTGPGSGNTIYF
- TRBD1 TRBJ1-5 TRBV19 CASSIAAGGRSNQPQHF
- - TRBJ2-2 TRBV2 CASIGGGKIGELFF
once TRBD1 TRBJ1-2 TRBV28 CASTQAGTANYGYTF
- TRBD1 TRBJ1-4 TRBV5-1 CASSLETGRYEKLFF
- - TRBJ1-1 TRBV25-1 CASSESGVRTPNTEAFF
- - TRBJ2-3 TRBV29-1 CSVDNSYTDTQYF
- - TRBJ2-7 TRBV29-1 CSAQGPSSYEQYF
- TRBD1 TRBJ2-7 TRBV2 CASSLIRQGTSEREQYF
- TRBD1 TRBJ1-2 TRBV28 CASSHNDGQGASYGYTF
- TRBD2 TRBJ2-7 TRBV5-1 CASTRGTAGGYEQYF
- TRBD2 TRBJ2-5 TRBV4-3 CASSLRGGRGETQYF
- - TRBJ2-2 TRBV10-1 CASSEQNANTGELFF
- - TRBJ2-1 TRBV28 CASSRGQHSSYNEQFF
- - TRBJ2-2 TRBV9 CASSVEYRATQQLFF
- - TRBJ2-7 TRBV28 CASSGTGYEQYF
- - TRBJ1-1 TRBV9 CASSLLQGTGTEAFF
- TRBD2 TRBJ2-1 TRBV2 CASTRLAGEDEQFF
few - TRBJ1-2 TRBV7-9 CASSLGSGGSGYTF
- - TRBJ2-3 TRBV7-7 CASSPTPGGSGTDTQYF
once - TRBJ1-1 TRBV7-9 CASSLGATEAFF
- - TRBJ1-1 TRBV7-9 CASSSSGGKYTEAFF
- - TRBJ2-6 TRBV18 CASFPPGEEGANVLTF
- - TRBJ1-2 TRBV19 CASRIRREEGYTF
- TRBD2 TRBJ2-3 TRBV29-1 CSVRSGGGGTDTQYF
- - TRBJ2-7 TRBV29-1 CSVEDMKAGINEQYF
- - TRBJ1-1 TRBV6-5 CASSYSPRNTEAFF
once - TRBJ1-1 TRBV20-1 CSAREGPAFF
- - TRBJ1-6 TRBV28 CASSLSGVGLNSPLHF
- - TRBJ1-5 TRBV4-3 CASSQDVGARQPQHF
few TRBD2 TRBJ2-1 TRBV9 CASSVGSSGPYNEQFF
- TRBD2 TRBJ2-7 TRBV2 CASKPSGSSYEQYF
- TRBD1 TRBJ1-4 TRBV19 CASSETGVEKLFF
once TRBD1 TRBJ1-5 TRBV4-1 CASSQGDRASQPQHF
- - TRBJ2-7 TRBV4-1 CASSPRGPGGNLRDEQYF
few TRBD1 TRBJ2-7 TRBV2 CASRDRGRGDEQYF
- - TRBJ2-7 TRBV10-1 CASSEHRAGEQYF
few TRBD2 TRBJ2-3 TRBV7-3 CASSTMGGAGGRNTQYF
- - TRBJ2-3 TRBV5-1 CASSLRGLTSTDTQYF
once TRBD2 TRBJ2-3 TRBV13 CASRRSGKSTDTQYF
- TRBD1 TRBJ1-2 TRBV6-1 CASSAWDRTNYGYTF
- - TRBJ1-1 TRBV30 CAWMGQNTEAFF
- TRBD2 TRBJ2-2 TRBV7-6 CASSLESSGNTGELFF
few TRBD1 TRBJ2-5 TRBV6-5 CASSYSRPGGKETQYF
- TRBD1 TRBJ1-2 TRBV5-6 CASSSGQGARYGYTF
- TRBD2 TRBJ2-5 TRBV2 CASSLAGGIQETQYF
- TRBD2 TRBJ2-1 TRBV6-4 CASSALAGEYNEQFF